This TCR beta chain came from a study of blood T cell repertoires in COVID-19. Study background: Material from acute and convalescent COVID-19 was sourced from the United States, Italy and Spain. In each case, the material was cDNA or gDNA derived from T cells, B-cell-depleted T cells, or PBMCs.

Authors' analysis steps: Estimation of nucleated cell counts relied on the amplification of reference gene primers. Clones were sequenced by immunoSEQ multiplex PCR, and TCRdb holds only the in-frame ones, with some missing. The V and J calls and clone size were taken over from that table, and D and trimming were inferred from the DNA. The profile shows some 300,000 clones, around nine tenths of them singletons. Germline V CDR1 and CDR2: SGHRS, YFSETQ. This CDR3 has 15 amino acids. V trimming: 4 bases; J trimming: 7 bases; junction bases outside the gene matches: 7. This sequence was found in a man aged 65-85 years with acute or convalescent COVID-19. The sequencing sample was made of peripheral blood. The chain carries TRBV5-1 and TRBJ2-2; 10 bases match TRBD1. CDR3 in amino acids: CASSLRQGAFGELFF. The CDR3 DNA is TGCGCCAGCAGCCTCAGACAGGGGGCCTTCGGGGAGCTGTTTTTT.